This T cell receptor (beta chain) comes out of a study of CD8 T cells in ankylosing spondylitis. TCRdb itself ran the 5' RACE reads through MiXCR, one entry per CDR3 protein. Here the sample spans 100,000 or so distinct CDR3 sequences, 24% being singletons. The V gene's germline CDR1 is MNHEY and CDR2 SVGEGT. The V and J ends lost 4 bases and 4 bases respectively, with 14 bases between them. The CDR3 has 15 amino acids. Sequencing input: synovial fluid, either unsorted or a sorted T cell fraction (not recorded which). V and J are TRBV6-2 or TRBV6-3 and TRBJ1-5; D is uncertain. This receptor was obtained from a male donor with ankylosing spondylitis. CDR3 sequence: CASSSAGIWNQPQHF. As DNA, the CDR3 is TGTGCCAGCAGTTCGGCAGGCATATGGAATCAGCCCCAGCATTTT.